This is a list of T cell receptor beta chains from one sample in a study of identical twins. A single record per CDR3 protein comes from TCRdb applying MiXCR to the 5' RACE reads. The table records 690,000 or so distinct CDR3 sequences, 8.6% of them present only once. The same sample was also studied in work on yellow fever vaccine responses in identical twins.

Sequencing was done on a sample of PBMCs. Every receptor here comes from a woman aged 18-35 years in good health. Both conserved end residues are part of each CDR3. The order of the fields is V gene, clone size, J gene, D gene, CDR3 DNA, CDR3 protein. A D gene is named only where the DNA matches it firmly. Only part of the rows carry a size: once, few, many, or a class if the clone is expanded.

v_gene: TRBV12-3/TRBV12-4
abundance: -
j_gene: TRBJ2-5
d_gene: -
CDR3nt: TGTGCCAGCAGTCCCGGCGACCCCACTGGGACCCAGTACTTC
CDR3aa: CASSPGDPTGTQYF

v_gene: TRBV25-1
abundance: few
j_gene: TRBJ2-2
d_gene: -
CDR3nt: TGTGCCAGCAGTGTAACCGGGACGGCGCGCACCGGGGAGCTGTTTTTT
CDR3aa: CASSVTGTARTGELFF

v_gene: TRBV15
abundance: -
j_gene: TRBJ2-7
d_gene: TRBD2
CDR3nt: TGTGCCACCGGCAGCGGGGGAAGCTCCTACGAGCAGTACTTC
CDR3aa: CATGSGGSSYEQYF

v_gene: TRBV12-3/TRBV12-4
abundance: -
j_gene: TRBJ2-5
d_gene: -
CDR3nt: TGTGCCAGCAGCCGGTGGGCGGGGCCAGAGACCCAGTACTTC
CDR3aa: CASSRWAGPETQYF

v_gene: TRBV6-5
abundance: -
j_gene: TRBJ2-2
d_gene: TRBD2
CDR3nt: TGTGCCAGCAGTTCGCCCACGGGACTATACACCGGGGAGCTGTTTTTT
CDR3aa: CASSSPTGLYTGELFF

v_gene: TRBV29-1
abundance: few
j_gene: TRBJ1-2
d_gene: TRBD1
CDR3nt: TGCAGCGTAGGGGACAGGGACTATGGCTACACCTTC
CDR3aa: CSVGDRDYGYTF

v_gene: TRBV12-3/TRBV12-4
abundance: many
j_gene: TRBJ1-2
d_gene: -
CDR3nt: TGTGCCAGCACCACACGCGGGGGTGGCTACACCTTC
CDR3aa: CASTTRGGGYTF

v_gene: TRBV20-1
abundance: -
j_gene: TRBJ1-4
d_gene: -
CDR3nt: TGCAGTGCGCCCTGGGACATAGTGAGTGAAAAACTGTTTTTT
CDR3aa: CSAPWDIVSEKLFF

v_gene: TRBV3-1
abundance: -
j_gene: TRBJ2-7
d_gene: TRBD2
CDR3nt: TGTGCCAGCAATCTGGCCGGGGGGGCCTTAACTGAGCAGTACTTC
CDR3aa: CASNLAGGALTEQYF

v_gene: TRBV5-1
abundance: few
j_gene: TRBJ2-4
d_gene: -
CDR3nt: TGCGCCAGCAGGGCCGAAAATATTCAGTACTTC
CDR3aa: CASRAENIQYF

v_gene: TRBV11-2
abundance: few
j_gene: TRBJ2-1
d_gene: TRBD2
CDR3nt: TGTGCCAGCAGCCGTTGGACTAGCGGGCAAGCCTACAATGAGCAGTTCTTC
CDR3aa: CASSRWTSGQAYNEQFF

v_gene: TRBV5-6
abundance: few
j_gene: TRBJ1-1
d_gene: -
CDR3nt: TGTGCCAGCAGCTTGTCCCCCGAGACTGAAGCTTTCTTT
CDR3aa: CASSLSPETEAFF

v_gene: TRBV12-3/TRBV12-4
abundance: -
j_gene: TRBJ2-7
d_gene: -
CDR3nt: TGTGCCAGCAGTGGGGACAAAAACTACGAGCAGTACTTC
CDR3aa: CASSGDKNYEQYF

v_gene: TRBV2
abundance: few
j_gene: TRBJ2-7
d_gene: -
CDR3nt: TGTGCCAGCAGTGGTCAGGCTGCCTACGAGCAGTACTTC
CDR3aa: CASSGQAAYEQYF

v_gene: TRBV11-2
abundance: few
j_gene: TRBJ1-2
d_gene: -
CDR3nt: TGTGCCAGCAGCTTAGGACGGATATTTGAACGGGGAGACTATGGCTACACCTTC
CDR3aa: CASSLGRIFERGDYGYTF

v_gene: TRBV5-5
abundance: many
j_gene: TRBJ2-1
d_gene: -
CDR3nt: TGTGCCAGCAGCTTGGCCCCAGGGGTGGGGAATGAGCAGTTCTTC
CDR3aa: CASSLAPGVGNEQFF

v_gene: TRBV29-1
abundance: -
j_gene: TRBJ2-1
d_gene: -
CDR3nt: TGCAGCGCCGTGGGGGGGAGGACAGGGATCGATGAGCAGTTCTTC
CDR3aa: CSAVGGRTGIDEQFF

v_gene: TRBV4-3
abundance: once
j_gene: TRBJ2-7
d_gene: -
CDR3nt: TGCGCCAGCAGCCAAGGTCAGGGTGGGCCGCAATACTTC
CDR3aa: CASSQGQGGPQYF

v_gene: TRBV6-4
abundance: -
j_gene: TRBJ1-2
d_gene: TRBD1
CDR3nt: TGTGCCAGCAGCCCCGCCCAGGGGGCCTATGGCTACACCTTC
CDR3aa: CASSPAQGAYGYTF

v_gene: TRBV18
abundance: -
j_gene: TRBJ2-2
d_gene: -
CDR3nt: TGTGCCAGCTCACCACCCCCCCCAAGACGGGAGCTGTTTTTT
CDR3aa: CASSPPPPRRELFF

v_gene: TRBV6-1
abundance: -
j_gene: TRBJ2-7
d_gene: TRBD2
CDR3nt: TGTGCCAGCAGTAAACCCATGACTAGCGGGAGGTGGTACGAGCAGTACTTC
CDR3aa: CASSKPMTSGRWYEQYF

v_gene: TRBV12-3/TRBV12-4
abundance: many
j_gene: TRBJ2-3
d_gene: -
CDR3nt: TGTGCCAGCCTAGGTTTTGAAGATACGCAGTATTTT
CDR3aa: CASLGFEDTQYF

v_gene: TRBV20-1
abundance: once
j_gene: TRBJ2-3
d_gene: -
CDR3nt: TGCGGTGCAAGACCCACACTAGGGGCCGGGAGCACAGATACGCAGTATTTT
CDR3aa: CGARPTLGAGSTDTQYF

v_gene: TRBV9
abundance: few
j_gene: TRBJ1-2
d_gene: -
CDR3nt: TGTGCCAGCAGCCCTCAGTTCATAGCCGAAGGCGGCTACACCTTC
CDR3aa: CASSPQFIAEGGYTF

v_gene: TRBV6-2/TRBV6-3
abundance: few
j_gene: TRBJ2-2
d_gene: -
CDR3nt: TGTGCCAGCGGCGCCGATCAGGGATCCGGGGAGCTGTTTTTT
CDR3aa: CASGADQGSGELFF

v_gene: TRBV9
abundance: few
j_gene: TRBJ1-2
d_gene: -
CDR3nt: TGTGCCAGCAGCCGAACAGGGCAGTATGGCTACACCTTC
CDR3aa: CASSRTGQYGYTF

v_gene: TRBV4-3
abundance: few
j_gene: TRBJ2-1
d_gene: TRBD1
CDR3nt: TGCGCCAGCAGCCGGAATCCGGGACAGGAGCAGTTCTTC
CDR3aa: CASSRNPGQEQFF

v_gene: TRBV5-1
abundance: many
j_gene: TRBJ2-3
d_gene: -
CDR3nt: TGCGCCAGCAGCTTGGAAGGACACACAGATACGCAGTATTTT
CDR3aa: CASSLEGHTDTQYF

v_gene: TRBV10-2
abundance: -
j_gene: TRBJ1-1
d_gene: TRBD1
CDR3nt: TGCGCCAGCAGTGGACAGGGGATAAACACTGAAGCTTTCTTT
CDR3aa: CASSGQGINTEAFF

v_gene: TRBV4-1
abundance: -
j_gene: TRBJ2-6
d_gene: -
CDR3nt: TGCGCCAGCAGCCAATATCCAGTCCGGGACGGCACTGGGGCCAACGTCCTGACTTTC
CDR3aa: CASSQYPVRDGTGANVLTF

v_gene: TRBV6-5
abundance: many
j_gene: TRBJ2-3
d_gene: TRBD2
CDR3nt: TGTGCCAGCAGTTACTCTTTAGCGGGTAACACAGATACGCAGTATTTT
CDR3aa: CASSYSLAGNTDTQYF

v_gene: TRBV3-1
abundance: few
j_gene: TRBJ2-7
d_gene: -
CDR3nt: TGTGCCAGCAGCCAAGCCCCTAACACCTACGAGCAGTACTTC
CDR3aa: CASSQAPNTYEQYF

v_gene: TRBV20-1
abundance: -
j_gene: TRBJ2-1
d_gene: TRBD2
CDR3nt: TGCAGTGCTACTAGCGGGGGGGCGGTCTACAATGAGCAGTTCTTC
CDR3aa: CSATSGGAVYNEQFF

v_gene: TRBV20-1
abundance: few
j_gene: TRBJ2-1
d_gene: -
CDR3nt: TGCAGTGCTAGAGAGGGGGCAGGGATCCCCAATGAGCAGTTCTTC
CDR3aa: CSAREGAGIPNEQFF

v_gene: TRBV25-1
abundance: many
j_gene: TRBJ2-7
d_gene: TRBD2
CDR3nt: TGTGCCAGCAAAGAGGGACTAGCGGGCGAGCAGTACTTC
CDR3aa: CASKEGLAGEQYF

v_gene: TRBV7-3
abundance: -
j_gene: TRBJ2-1
d_gene: -
CDR3nt: TGTGCCAGCAGCTTAAAGGGCAGGGCTGGTTCCTACAATGAGCAGTTCTTC
CDR3aa: CASSLKGRAGSYNEQFF

v_gene: TRBV11-2
abundance: -
j_gene: TRBJ2-1
d_gene: TRBD1
CDR3nt: TGTGCCAGCAGCCCCAGAGGTGAGACAGGGGAGAATGAGCAGTTCTTC
CDR3aa: CASSPRGETGENEQFF

v_gene: TRBV5-1
abundance: few
j_gene: TRBJ2-7
d_gene: -
CDR3nt: TGCGCCAGCAGCTCTGGACGGGCAGCCTACGAGCAGTACTTC
CDR3aa: CASSSGRAAYEQYF

v_gene: TRBV12-3/TRBV12-4
abundance: many
j_gene: TRBJ1-1
d_gene: -
CDR3nt: TGTGCCAGCAGCCGACAGATTTGGAACACTGAAGCTTTCTTT
CDR3aa: CASSRQIWNTEAFF

v_gene: TRBV6-5
abundance: few
j_gene: TRBJ2-7
d_gene: TRBD2
CDR3nt: TGTGCCAGCAGTTCAGAGACTAGCGGGAGTATAACCTACGAGCAGTACTTC
CDR3aa: CASSSETSGSITYEQYF

v_gene: TRBV7-2
abundance: few
j_gene: TRBJ2-7
d_gene: -
CDR3nt: TGTGCCAGCAGCCCCTTTACAGACTACGAGCAGTACTTC
CDR3aa: CASSPFTDYEQYF

v_gene: TRBV28
abundance: -
j_gene: TRBJ1-5
d_gene: TRBD1
CDR3nt: TGTGCCAGCAGTAAGACAGGGGGAAATAGCAATCAGCCCCAGCATTTT
CDR3aa: CASSKTGGNSNQPQHF

v_gene: TRBV7-2
abundance: -
j_gene: TRBJ2-4
d_gene: -
CDR3nt: TGTGCCAGCAGCTTAGCGGCCAAAAACATTCAGTACTTC
CDR3aa: CASSLAAKNIQYF

v_gene: TRBV2
abundance: few
j_gene: TRBJ2-5
d_gene: TRBD2
CDR3nt: TGTGCCATGGCCCGGCTAGCGGGGTTTGAGACCCAGTACTTC
CDR3aa: CAMARLAGFETQYF

v_gene: TRBV24-1
abundance: once
j_gene: TRBJ2-1
d_gene: -
CDR3nt: TGTGCCACCAGTGATGAGCCCCGGAGCGGTTACAATGAGCAGTTCTTC
CDR3aa: CATSDEPRSGYNEQFF

v_gene: TRBV5-1
abundance: -
j_gene: TRBJ2-4
d_gene: TRBD2
CDR3nt: TGCGCCAGCAGCCGCCGGGGGGGCCTATCGAACATTCAGTACTTC
CDR3aa: CASSRRGGLSNIQYF

v_gene: TRBV12-3/TRBV12-4
abundance: few
j_gene: TRBJ2-1
d_gene: TRBD1
CDR3nt: TGTGCCAGCAGTTACAGGGGGCGCGAGGATGAGCAGTTCTTC
CDR3aa: CASSYRGREDEQFF